This is a list of T cell receptor beta chains from one sample in a study of control samples from healthy donors and cancer patients. Using immunoSEQ multiplex PCR, the repertoire was profiled, and TCRdb retains in-frame clones only, with some absent. Here the sample spans under 450,000 clones, approximately 92% being singletons. The sequenced sample was PBMCs. These receptor sequences come from a man aged 35-49 years with head and neck cancer. Each CDR3 is given with its conserved first and last residue. Fields, in order: V gene, J gene, D gene, clone size, CDR3 protein, CDR3 DNA. D genes are given only for firm matches. Part of the rows lack a size; the others show once, few, many or a class for expanded clones.

TRBV19,TRBJ2-6,-,-,CASSNTRDFSGANVLTF,TGTGCCAGTAGTAACACTCGGGATTTCTCTGGGGCCAACGTCCTGACTTTC
TRBV6-5,TRBJ1-1,-,-,CASGRPGITEAFF,TGTGCCAGCGGACGGCCAGGGATCACTGAAGCTTTCTTT
TRBV7-9,TRBJ1-4,TRBD1,-,CASSVWSDRGVVEKLFF,TGTGCCAGCAGCGTTTGGTCTGACAGGGGAGTTGTTGAAAAACTGTTTTTT
TRBV11-3,TRBJ2-6,-,-,CASSPGAGANVLTF,TGTGCCAGCAGCCCGGGAGCTGGGGCCAACGTCCTGACTTTC
TRBV30,TRBJ1-1,-,few,CAFHDRNTEAFF,TGTGCCTTTCACGACAGAAACACTGAAGCTTTCTTT
TRBV7-2,TRBJ1-5,-,-,CASSLLPAGGQPQHF,TGTGCCAGCAGCTTATTACCGGCCGGGGGTCAGCCCCAGCATTTT
TRBV5-4,TRBJ2-7,-,-,CASSPADTYEQYF,TGTGCCAGCAGCCCCGCGGATACCTACGAGCAGTACTTC
TRBV5-1,TRBJ1-1,-,-,CASSLEGMNTEAFF,TGCGCCAGCAGCTTAGAGGGAATGAACACTGAAGCTTTCTTT
TRBV2,TRBJ2-5,TRBD1,-,CASSTRGYQETQYF,TGTGCCAGCAGTACCAGGGGGTACCAAGAGACCCAGTACTTC
TRBV7-9,TRBJ1-4,-,-,CASSLGSGEKLFF,TGTGCCAGCAGCTTAGGGTCGGGCGAAAAACTGTTTTTT
TRBV30,TRBJ1-2,TRBD1,-,CAWSVLGQGAYGYTF,TGTGCCTGGAGTGTACTGGGACAGGGAGCCTATGGCTACACCTTC
TRBV7-2,TRBJ2-1,-,-,CASSLISGSEQFF,TGTGCCAGCAGCTTAATCAGTGGGAGTGAACAGTTCTTC
TRBV5-1,TRBJ1-6,-,-,CASSLTNYNSPLHF,TGCGCCAGCAGCTTGACAAACTATAATTCACCCCTCCACTTT
TRBV4-2,TRBJ2-3,-,-,CASSQADTSTDTQYF,TGTGCCAGCAGCCAAGCCGATACTAGCACAGATACGCAGTATTTT
TRBV9,TRBJ1-1,-,-,CASSGGTPGKAFF,TGTGCCAGCAGCGGCGGGACGCCAGGGAAAGCTTTCTTT
TRBV5-5,TRBJ1-1,-,-,CASSLGPAQARTEAFF,TGTGCCAGCAGCTTAGGGCCGGCACAGGCGCGTACTGAAGCTTTCTTT
TRBV30,TRBJ2-7,-,-,CAWASGRGAYEQYF,TGTGCCTGGGCTAGCGGTAGGGGGGCATACGAGCAGTACTTC
TRBV5-1,TRBJ1-2,-,few,CASSREGLNYGYTF,TGCGCCAGCAGCAGGGAAGGCCTTAACTATGGCTACACCTTC
TRBV11-2,TRBJ2-7,-,once,CASSLDRNRREQYF,TGTGCCAGCAGCTTAGATCGGAACAGGAGGGAGCAGTACTTC
TRBV14,TRBJ1-1,-,-,CASSRWGAFEAFF,TGTGCCAGCAGCCGGTGGGGGGCCTTCGAAGCTTTCTTT
TRBV7-7,TRBJ2-1,-,-,CASSGSLSNEQFF,TGTGCTAGCAGCGGCAGTTTATCCAATGAGCAGTTCTTC
TRBV25-1,TRBJ1-4,TRBD1,-,CASSARQGGNEKLFF,TGTGCCAGCAGTGCCCGACAGGGGGGTAATGAAAAACTGTTTTTT
TRBV6-2/TRBV6-3,TRBJ1-1,-,once,CASSSSGGLVNTEAFF,TGTGCCAGCAGTTCGTCGGGGGGCCTAGTGAACACTGAAGCTTTCTTT
TRBV11-2,TRBJ1-6,-,-,CASSLRNSPLHF,TGTGCCAGCAGCTTAAGGAATTCACCCCTCCACTTT
TRBV6-5,TRBJ2-5,-,-,CASSYRLPGPRETQYF,TGTGCCAGCAGTTACCGTTTGCCGGGTCCGAGGGAGACCCAGTACTTC
TRBV7-2,TRBJ1-3,TRBD1,-,CASSPWGTVGGNTIYF,TGTGCCAGCAGCCCATGGGGGACAGTGGGTGGAAACACCATATATTTT
TRBV30,TRBJ1-1,-,-,CAWSHNTEAFF,TGTGCCTGGAGCCATAACACTGAAGCTTTCTTT
TRBV29-1,TRBJ2-7,TRBD1,-,CSVIDGQGSSYEQYF,TGCAGCGTAATCGATGGACAGGGGAGCTCCTACGAGCAGTACTTC
TRBV27,TRBJ1-2,-,-,CASSLRAGDNYGYTF,TGTGCCAGCAGTTTAAGGGCAGGGGATAACTATGGCTACACCTTC
TRBV5-6,TRBJ2-7,-,-,CASSLGGQVEQYF,TGTGCCAGCAGCTTGGGTGGCCAGGTCGAGCAGTACTTC
TRBV7-8,TRBJ2-5,-,-,CASSPLASGETQYF,TGTGCCAGCAGCCCCCTAGCGAGCGGGGAGACCCAGTACTTC
TRBV10-2,TRBJ1-4,-,-,CASSGGLHGEKLFF,TGCGCCAGCAGTGGGGGACTTCACGGAGAAAAACTGTTTTTT
TRBV28,TRBJ2-6,TRBD1,-,CASSPRQGAGSGANVLTF,TGTGCCAGCAGTCCCAGACAGGGGGCAGGCTCTGGGGCCAACGTCCTGACTTTC
TRBV6-5,TRBJ2-2,-,-,CASRKQGGGGELFF,TGTGCCAGCAGAAAACAGGGAGGGGGCGGGGAGCTGTTTTTT
TRBV7-2,TRBJ1-5,-,-,CASSEGLTSGNQPQHF,TGTGCCAGCAGCGAAGGACTGACGTCCGGCAATCAGCCCCAGCATTTT
TRBV30,TRBJ1-5,TRBD1,-,CAWAGDRGFNQPQHF,TGTGCCTGGGCCGGCGACAGGGGATTCAATCAGCCCCAGCATTTT
TRBV29-1,TRBJ2-3,-,-,CSAAPRSGAEDTQYF,TGCAGCGCTGCCCCCCGGTCGGGGGCAGAAGATACGCAGTATTTT
TRBV12-3/TRBV12-4,TRBJ2-1,-,-,CASSRISNEQFF,TGTGCCAGCAGTCGTATATCCAATGAGCAGTTCTTC
TRBV14,TRBJ1-1,-,-,CASSHRTTIMNTEAFF,TGTGCCAGCAGCCACCGGACAACCATCATGAACACTGAAGCTTTCTTT
TRBV7-2,TRBJ1-1,-,-,CASSLRQQEAFF,TGTGCCAGCAGCTTAAGACAGCAGGAAGCTTTCTTT
TRBV5-5,TRBJ2-3,-,-,CASSFSDQITDTQYF,TGTGCCAGCAGCTTTAGTGACCAGATCACAGATACGCAGTATTTT
TRBV19,TRBJ1-3,TRBD1,-,CASSVQGSYSGNTIYF,TGTGCCAGTAGTGTACAGGGGAGCTACTCTGGAAACACCATATATTTT
TRBV5-1,TRBJ2-7,-,-,CASSLSEEQYF,TGCGCCAGCAGCTTGAGTGAGGAGCAGTACTTC
TRBV10-2,TRBJ2-1,-,-,CATGGLYNEQFF,TGCGCCACCGGCGGACTGTACAATGAGCAGTTCTTC
TRBV28,TRBJ2-2,-,-,CASIEPGPYTGELFF,TGTGCCAGCATCGAGCCGGGACCTTACACCGGGGAGCTGTTTTTT
TRBV30,TRBJ1-1,TRBD1,-,CAWTPPGGYTEAFF,TGTGCCTGGACCCCCCCAGGGGGATACACTGAAGCTTTCTTT
TRBV18,TRBJ2-2,-,-,CASSQRTDRNTGELFF,TGTGCCAGCTCACAAAGGACAGACCGGAACACCGGGGAGCTGTTTTTT
TRBV19,TRBJ1-4,-,-,CAILPGAGRSVGDEKLFF,TGTGCCATCCTGCCCGGTGCAGGGCGCTCTGTCGGGGATGAAAAACTGTTTTTT
TRBV10-3,TRBJ1-1,TRBD1,-,CAISETSKQGDTEAFF,TGTGCCATCAGTGAGACAAGCAAACAGGGGGACACTGAAGCTTTCTTT
TRBV5-1,TRBJ2-7,-,once,CASSLVDRAYEQYF,TGCGCCAGCAGCTTGGTCGACAGAGCCTACGAGCAGTACTTC